This T cell receptor beta chain was captured in a study of neurological immune-mediated disorders. Each TCR transcript was tagged with a 10-nucleotide random UMI during 5'RACE. One entry per CDR3 protein, called by TCRdb with MiXCR from the 5' RACE reads. The sample has about 81,000 distinct CDR3 sequences, under 4.5% seen once. The sample's time point: longitudinal time-point 3. 2 million PBMCs stored at -80 C were the source of the unsorted libraries. This clonotype has at least ten counts. Its matching antigen is unknown. Germline lookup yields CDR1 DFQATT and CDR2 SNEGSKA (reference sequence). The CDR3 extends over 12 amino acids. Deletions cut 6 bases from V and 3 bases from J, with 12 bases between. Overall study findings and caveats: Expanded clones shared no CDR3 amino acid sequences across subjects, suggesting private repertoires in all groups. One related-CDR3 cluster, found by phylogenetic grouping, held repertoires of 18 of 34 multiple sclerosis patients and is a possible signature.

The sequencing input was PBMCs. The rearrangement uses TRBV20-1 and TRBJ2-7; tentative D call: TRBD2 (5 bases). This clonotype originated in a woman aged 60-70 years with multiple sclerosis. The CDR3 protein is CSAPAGNYEQYF. The CDR3 DNA follows: TGCAGTGCCCCAGCCGGGAACTACGAGCAGTACTTC.